A selection of T cell receptor beta chains follows, all from one sample in a study. TCRdb re-called the RT-PCR reads through MiXCR, storing one row per CDR3 protein. This sample carries around 700,000 distinct CDR3 sequences, 13% to 15% of them seen once, and the ten largest clones take roughly 3.9%. The material sequenced was memory CD4+ T cells from blood. The receptor set was obtained from a female donor in good health, serving as a healthy control. Both conserved end residues are part of each CDR3. A D gene is named only where the DNA matches it firmly. The size entry is marked missing in some rows and otherwise reads once, few, many or a size class.

TRBV7-2	-	TRBJ2-5	-	TGTGCCAGCAGCTTAATGTTAGCCAAAGAGACCCAGTACTTC	CASSLMLAKETQYF
TRBV6-5	-	TRBJ1-2	TRBD1	TGTGCCAGCAGACTCAGGGGGCGCGATGGCTACACCTTC	CASRLRGRDGYTF
TRBV25-1	few	TRBJ2-7	-	TGTGCCAGCAGTGAATTACGGGGTTACGAGCAGTACTTC	CASSELRGYEQYF
TRBV6-5	many	TRBJ1-2	TRBD1	TGTGCCAGCAGTTACGGGACAGGGCGACGCGGCTACACCTTC	CASSYGTGRRGYTF
TRBV6-4	many	TRBJ2-3	-	TGTGCCAGCAGTGTAGGACTTAGCACAGATACGCAGTATTTT	CASSVGLSTDTQYF
TRBV7-9	many	TRBJ1-2	-	TGTGCCAGCAGCTCGCTGGGGGCAGGAGAGATAGGAGGCTACACCTTC	CASSSLGAGEIGGYTF
TRBV18	few	TRBJ2-7	TRBD2	TGTGCCAGCTCACCACTGATCGGGAGGGCCTCCGAGCAGTACTTC	CASSPLIGRASEQYF
TRBV24-1	few	TRBJ2-3	-	TGTGCCACCAGTGATTCTGGCGAACTCACAGATACGCAGTATTTT	CATSDSGELTDTQYF
TRBV12-3/TRBV12-4	few	TRBJ1-4	-	TGTGCCAGCAGCCGCGGACAAGATCGAAAACTGTTTTTT	CASSRGQDRKLFF
TRBV28	few	TRBJ1-2	-	TGTGCCAGCACCCTCTTTAGGGGCTTGGGGGGCTACACCTTC	CASTLFRGLGGYTF
TRBV20-1	-	TRBJ2-7	-	TGCAGTGCTACGGACGGAGGGCACGAGCAGTACTTC	CSATDGGHEQYF
TRBV30	once	TRBJ1-1	-	TGTGCCTGGAGTGTTCTTCGGGGAGGCGACCCTGAAGCTTTCTTT	CAWSVLRGGDPEAFF
TRBV7-9	few	TRBJ2-5	-	TGTGCCAGCAGCCCCGACACTCTCGGGGAGACCCAGTACTTC	CASSPDTLGETQYF
TRBV29-1	many	TRBJ1-1	-	TGCAGCGTTCTTCGGACAGCGGGGAACACTGAAGCTTTCTTT	CSVLRTAGNTEAFF
TRBV3-1	-	TRBJ2-7	TRBD2	TGTGCCAGCAGTCCCACTGGACTAGCTTCGGAGCAGTACTTC	CASSPTGLASEQYF
TRBV7-2	-	TRBJ1-6	-	TGTGCCAGCAGCTATCAAGCTCCTAATTCACCCCTCCACTTT	CASSYQAPNSPLHF
TRBV7-2	few	TRBJ2-5	-	TGTGCCAGCAGCCCGCATGCCACAGGAGGCTGGGAGACCCAGTACTTC	CASSPHATGGWETQYF
TRBV10-3	few	TRBJ2-1	TRBD2	TGTGCCATCAGCGAATATGGCGGGAGGGGTGAGCAGTTCTTC	CAISEYGGRGEQFF
TRBV20-1	-	TRBJ2-1	-	TGCAGTGCTAGACCCGGGAATCCGAGGAATGAGCAGTTCTTC	CSARPGNPRNEQFF
TRBV3-1	many	TRBJ2-5	TRBD2	TGTGCCAGCAGGCGGGAGGGCCTTGAGACCCAGTACTTC	CASRREGLETQYF
TRBV6-6	-	TRBJ2-7	TRBD1	TGTGCCAGCAGGCTTGGGACAGGGGTTTCCTACGAGCAGTACTTC	CASRLGTGVSYEQYF
TRBV30	many	TRBJ2-3	-	TGTGCCTGGAAATCCTCCCCTAGCACAGATACGCAGTATTTT	CAWKSSPSTDTQYF
TRBV12-3/TRBV12-4	-	TRBJ1-1	-	TGTGCCAGCAGTTTTCGGGGGCGGGCTGAAGCTTTCTTT	CASSFRGRAEAFF
TRBV4-1	-	TRBJ2-2	-	TGCGCCAGCAGCCTAGAGGGCAGGGGGGCGCAGTACACCGGGGAGCTGTTTTTT	CASSLEGRGAQYTGELFF
TRBV5-1	-	TRBJ2-2	-	TGCGCCAGCAGCTTGCAGGGCGCGAACACCGGGGGGCTGTTTTTT	CASSLQGANTGGLFF
TRBV9	-	TRBJ1-5	-	TGTGCCAGCAGCGCCAGCCCTAATCAGCCCCAGCATTTT	CASSASPNQPQHF
TRBV5-4	few	TRBJ1-6	TRBD1	TGTGCCAGCAGCTTGGACCTACAGGGGGCATCCTATAATTCACCCCTCCACTTT	CASSLDLQGASYNSPLHF
TRBV7-2	few	TRBJ2-1	-	TGTGCCAGCAGCTTACTGCAGGGTTGGGGTGAGCAGTTCTTC	CASSLLQGWGEQFF
TRBV5-5	few	TRBJ1-5	-	TGTGCCAGCAGGCTCTTGGGGGAGAGCAATCAGCCCCAGCATTTT	CASRLLGESNQPQHF
TRBV30	many	TRBJ2-7	TRBD1	TGTGCCTGGGACAGGGGGCGCGCCTACGAGCAGTACTTC	CAWDRGRAYEQYF
TRBV4-2	-	TRBJ2-2	-	TGTGCCAGCAGCCGGGAGGCGAACACCGGGGAGCTGTTTTTT	CASSREANTGELFF
TRBV12-3/TRBV12-4	few	TRBJ2-1	-	TGTGCCACCCTCACGGGAGATAGGTACAATGAGCAGTTCTTC	CATLTGDRYNEQFF
TRBV9	-	TRBJ2-7	-	TGTGCCAGCAGCGCCCCTCGGGCTGATGGTAGGGAGGCCTCCTACGAGCAGTACTTC	CASSAPRADGREASYEQYF
TRBV10-3	many	TRBJ2-7	TRBD2	TGTGCCATCAGTGAGGGGGAGCGGGGCCCCTACGAGCAGTACTTC	CAISEGERGPYEQYF
TRBV4-2	many	TRBJ2-7	TRBD2	TGTGCCAGCAGCCTGGGACTAGCGGGATCAGAAGAGCAGTACTTC	CASSLGLAGSEEQYF
TRBV30	-	TRBJ1-5	TRBD1	TGTGCCTGGGCCAGGGGGCCCGATCAGCCCCAGCATTTT	CAWARGPDQPQHF
TRBV7-6	-	TRBJ2-2	TRBD1	TGTGCCAGCAGCTTATTCGGGACAGCGAACACCGGGGAGCTGTTTTTT	CASSLFGTANTGELFF
TRBV3-1	-	TRBJ1-2	-	TGTGCCAGCAGCCCGCCCACTAGTTCCTATGGCTACACCTTC	CASSPPTSSYGYTF
TRBV7-2	few	TRBJ2-2	-	TGTGCCAGCAGCCCCCAGGGGGGGGACGCCGGGGAGCTGTTTTTT	CASSPQGGDAGELFF
TRBV6-6	-	TRBJ1-5	TRBD1	TGTGCCAGCAGTTTCCCGGGACAGGGCGTTAATTTCAATCAGCCCCAGCATTTT	CASSFPGQGVNFNQPQHF
TRBV24-1	-	TRBJ1-4	-	TGTGCCACCAGTGATGCGACCCCTTCGGCTAATGAAAAACTGTTTTTT	CATSDATPSANEKLFF
TRBV18	-	TRBJ2-7	-	TGTGCCAGCTCACCTTTTCGTCAGGGGAGCTCCTACGAGCAGTACTTC	CASSPFRQGSSYEQYF
TRBV24-1	few	TRBJ2-3	TRBD1	TGTGCCACCTCGGACAGGGGGGCCCGCACAGATACGCAGTATTTT	CATSDRGARTDTQYF
TRBV5-1	-	TRBJ2-2	-	TGCGCCAGCTTCGGACTTTCCCACACCGGGGAGCTGTTTTTT	CASFGLSHTGELFF